Following are 9 T cell receptor beta chains from one sample sequenced in a study of cytotoxic CD8 clonotypes in ibrutinib-treated CLL. The assay was immunoSEQ multiplex PCR, and TCRdb's table has in-frame clones only and misses some. The data contain about 300,000 clones, 67% of them seen just once; the ten biggest clones take up 6% to 6.5%. Source: PBMCs, taken after 36 months of ibrutinib treatment. These receptor sequences come from a human donor with chronic lymphocytic leukemia.

This chain connects TRBV19 to TRBJ1-2; the D gene is possibly TRBD1 (5 bases). Germline-derived CDR1 and CDR2 are LNHDA and SQIVND (reference sequence). The CDR3 sequence is 14 residues long. V was cut by 5 bases and J by 2 bases, with 12 bases left in between. CDR3 nucleotides: TGTGCCAGTAGTCCCTCGGGACGGAACTATGGCTACACCTTC. This gives the protein CASSPSGRNYGYTF.

This chain links TRBV6-5 with TRBJ2-1; 11 nucleotides agree with TRBD2. There are 15 residues in the CDR3. The J segment lost 9 bases and the V segment lost 6 bases, leaving 10 bases of the junction unmatched. Germline-derived CDR1 and CDR2 are MNHEY and SVGAGI. The CDR3 sequence: CASRSTSGSYAEQFF. In DNA, the CDR3 is TGTGCCAGCAGATCAACTAGCGGGAGTTACGCTGAGCAGTTCTTC.

The chain is built from TRBV15 and TRBJ2-2; no reliable D call. The V gene lost 0 bases and the J gene lost 0 bases, with 17 bases spanning the gap. This CDR3 comprises 19 residues. The V gene's germline CDR1 is LNHNV and CDR2 YYDKDF (reference sequence). In DNA, the CDR3 is TGTGCCACCAGCAGAGATCGTAATGGTACTCCGTCGAACACCGGGGAGCTGTTTTTT. Protein: CATSRDRNGTPSNTGELFF.

This clone was counted between two and nine times. The chain links TRBV5-1 to TRBJ2-5; D remains unclear. This CDR3 is 14 amino acids long. Germline V lookup: CDR1 SGHRS, CDR2 YFSETQ. Trimming left V 4 bases short and J 5 bases short, with 15 bases between. Written as DNA, the CDR3 is TGCGCCAGCAGCGGTCGTGGGGTCTTTGAGACCCAGTACTTC. It encodes CASSGRGVFETQYF.

The rearrangement joins TRBV18 to TRBJ1-6; 11 bases align to TRBD1. The CDR3 is 16 residues long. Trimming removed 4 bases from V and 7 bases from J; junction bases left unmatched: 6. The germline gives CDR1 KGHSH, CDR2 LQKENI. The CDR3 sequence: CASSLSRTGGNSPLHF. Here the CDR3 DNA reads TGTGCCAGCTCACTCTCACGGACAGGGGGCAATTCACCCCTCCACTTT.

The J gene is TRBJ2-5, the V gene TRBV6-1; the D is unclear. CDR3 length: 14 amino acids. The germline V and J ends were trimmed by 1 base and 2 bases, with 8 bases remaining between them. Germline CDR1 reads MNHNS; CDR2 reads SASEGT. The CDR3 nucleotides read TGTGCCAGCAGTGAAGGGCAGGTACAAGAGACCCAGTACTTC. It encodes CASSEGQVQETQYF.

The V and J genes are TRBV25-1 and TRBJ2-5; 9 bases match TRBD2. The junction had 8 bases not matched to a gene; V was cut back by 5 bases and J by 4 bases. The CDR3 length is 15 residues. Germline CDR1 and CDR2: MGHDK and SYGVNS. The CDR3 sequence: CASSLSGSGGETQYF. CDR3 DNA: TGTGCCAGCAGTCTTAGCGGGAGTGGAGGAGAGACCCAGTACTTC.

This clone appeared a single time. The CDR3 coding sequence is TGCAGCGGACGACTAGCGGGGGGTTACGAGCAGTACTTC. Translated, it gives CSGRLAGGYEQYF. This chain connects TRBV29-1 to TRBJ2-7, with 13 bases lining up with TRBD2. Trimming removed 7 bases from V and 4 bases from J; junction bases left unmatched: 4. CDR1 and CDR2 (germline): SQVTM, ANQGSEA. The CDR3 sequence is 13 residues long.

This chain connects TRBV29-1 to TRBJ2-5; 9 bases fit TRBD1. Germline CDR1 and CDR2: SQVTM and ANQGSEA. This CDR3 comprises 17 residues. J lost 2 bases, V lost 4 bases, and 14 bases had no gene match. CDR3 in DNA: TGCAGCGTTGTGGTTGGGTACAGGGGGCCTCGACAAGAGACCCAGTACTTC. It encodes CSVVVGYRGPRQETQYF.